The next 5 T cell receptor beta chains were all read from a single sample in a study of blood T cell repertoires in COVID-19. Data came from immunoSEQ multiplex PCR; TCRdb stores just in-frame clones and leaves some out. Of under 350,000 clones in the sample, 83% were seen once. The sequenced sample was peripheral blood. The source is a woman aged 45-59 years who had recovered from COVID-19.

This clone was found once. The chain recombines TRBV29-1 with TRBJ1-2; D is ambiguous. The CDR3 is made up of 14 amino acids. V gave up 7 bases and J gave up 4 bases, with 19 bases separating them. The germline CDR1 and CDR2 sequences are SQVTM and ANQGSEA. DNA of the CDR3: TGCAGCGATGGCCTCACAGCCCTTACCTATGGCTACACCTTC. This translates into CSDGLTALTYGYTF.

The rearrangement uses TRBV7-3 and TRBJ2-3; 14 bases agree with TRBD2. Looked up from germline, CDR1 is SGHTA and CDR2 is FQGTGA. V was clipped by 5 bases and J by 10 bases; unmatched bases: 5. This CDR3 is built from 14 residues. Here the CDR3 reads CASSLGTSGSAQYF. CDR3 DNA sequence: TGTGCCAGCAGCCTCGGGACTAGCGGGAGCGCGCAGTATTTT. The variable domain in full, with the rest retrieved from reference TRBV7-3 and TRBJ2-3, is GAGVSQTPSNKVTEKGKYVELRCDPISGHTALYWYRQSLGQGPEFLIYFQGTGAADDSGLPNDRFFAVRPEGSVSTLKIQRTERGDSAVYLCASSLGTSGSAQYFGPGTRLTVL.

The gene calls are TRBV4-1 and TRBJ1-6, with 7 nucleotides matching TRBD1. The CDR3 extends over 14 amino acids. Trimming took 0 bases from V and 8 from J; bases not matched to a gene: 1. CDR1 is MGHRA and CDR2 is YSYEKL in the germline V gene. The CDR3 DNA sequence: TGCGCCAGCAGCCAAGACGACAGGGATTCACCCCTCCACTTT. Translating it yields CASSQDDRDSPLHF.

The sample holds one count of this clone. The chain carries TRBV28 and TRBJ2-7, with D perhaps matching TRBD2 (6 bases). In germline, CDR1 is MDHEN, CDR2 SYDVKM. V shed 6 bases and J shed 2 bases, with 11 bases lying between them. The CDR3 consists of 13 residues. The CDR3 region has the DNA TGTGCCAGCAGACCCGGGAGTACCTACGAGCAGTACTTC. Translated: CASRPGSTYEQYF.

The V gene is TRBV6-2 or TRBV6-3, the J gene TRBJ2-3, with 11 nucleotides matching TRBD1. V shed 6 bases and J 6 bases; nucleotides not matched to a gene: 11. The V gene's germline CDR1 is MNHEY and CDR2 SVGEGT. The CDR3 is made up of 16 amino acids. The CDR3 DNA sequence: TGTGCCAGCAGCGCTCGATGGACAGGGGGCGCTGATACGCAGTATTTT. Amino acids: CASSARWTGGADTQYF.